This TCR beta chain was identified in a study of blood T cells in healthy people across ages. Using a J-beta primer mix together with a sample-barcoded 5' primer, a second PCR was run for roughly 7 to 12 cycles. From the 5' RACE reads, TCRdb called clonotypes with MiXCR, one entry per CDR3 protein. The table lists some 690,000 distinct CDR3 sequences, about a fifth of them singletons. This TCR was recovered from an older man in good health. The sequencing sample was made of blood.

In DNA, the CDR3 is TGTGCCAGCTCAGCCCTACCGGTGACAGGGGATTCACCCCTCCACTTT. It codes for CASSALPVTGDSPLHF. The chain combines TRBV18 with TRBJ1-6, with TRBD1 identical over 8 bases. CDR1 and CDR2 (germline): KGHSH, LQKENI. CDR3 length: 16 amino acids. The V and J ends lost 5 bases and 8 bases, in that order; junction bases with no gene match: 11.